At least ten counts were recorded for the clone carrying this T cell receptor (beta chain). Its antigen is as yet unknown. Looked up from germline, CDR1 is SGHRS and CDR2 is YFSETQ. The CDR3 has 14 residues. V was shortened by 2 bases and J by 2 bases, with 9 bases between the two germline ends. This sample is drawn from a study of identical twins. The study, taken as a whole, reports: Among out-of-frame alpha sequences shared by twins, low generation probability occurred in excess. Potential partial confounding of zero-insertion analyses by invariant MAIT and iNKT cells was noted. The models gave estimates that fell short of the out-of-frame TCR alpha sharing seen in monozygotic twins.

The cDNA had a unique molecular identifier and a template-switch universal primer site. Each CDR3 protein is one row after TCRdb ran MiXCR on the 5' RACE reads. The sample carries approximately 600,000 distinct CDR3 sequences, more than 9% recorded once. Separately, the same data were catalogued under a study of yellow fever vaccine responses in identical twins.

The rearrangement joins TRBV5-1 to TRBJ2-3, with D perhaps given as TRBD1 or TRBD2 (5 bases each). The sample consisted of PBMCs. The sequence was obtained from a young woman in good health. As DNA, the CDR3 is TGCGCCAGCAGCTTTCGGGGCCTCACAGATACGCAGTATTTT. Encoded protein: CASSFRGLTDTQYF.